This T cell receptor (beta chain) was captured in a study of identical twins. Overall study findings and caveats: Twin pairs' shared out-of-frame alpha sequences were enriched in low generation probability. Weaker excess twin sharing was seen among beta out-of-frame sequences.

TCRdb reprocessed the 5' RACE reads with MiXCR, giving one entry per CDR3 protein. The sample contains just under 550,000 distinct CDR3 sequences, approximately 14% of which appear only once. Trimming took 5 bases from V and 0 from J, leaving 12 bases between them. Germline assignment: CDR1 SGHDN and CDR2 FVKESK. This CDR3 spans 15 amino acids. All of the donors were Caucasians in good health. This clonotype was counted at least ten times. Its antigen is unidentified. The same data also went into a second study, on yellow fever vaccine responses in identical twins.

The chain is built from TRBV14 and TRBJ2-3, with D perhaps TRBD1 or TRBD2 (5 bases each). This receptor was identified in a woman aged 18-30 years in good health. The sequenced sample was CD4+ T cells sorted from blood. This chain's CDR3 is CASSGGPGSTDTQYF. The CDR3 nucleotides read TGTGCCAGCAGCGGGGGTCCCGGGAGCACAGATACGCAGTATTTT.